Reported below is one TCR beta chain. Its target is unknown. Method: immunoSEQ multiplex PCR; TCRdb's copy keeps in-frame clones and lacks some. The sample includes some 150,000 clones, about 78% of them seen just once. Every patient experienced relapse after autologous stem cell transplantation, and brentuximab vedotin exposure varied. The record originates from a study of PD-1 blockade in classical Hodgkin lymphoma. Study conclusions and caveats: Significantly greater TCR diversity emerged by C4D1 in CD4+ cells but not CD8+ cells. Newly diagnosed patients had baseline TCR diversity that was reportedly lower than that of healthy donors.

The CDR3 totals 15 residues. The germline V gene encodes CDR1 ENHRY and CDR2 SYGVKD. V shed 4 bases, J shed 8 bases, and the junction held 11 bases outside the gene matches. The sample here was peripheral blood mononuclear cells (PBMCs), taken before the second cycle of nivolumab. The sequence came from a human donor with classical Hodgkin lymphoma. The chain employs TRBV10-3 and TRBJ2-1; 7 bases align to TRBD2. DNA of the CDR3: TGTGCCATCAGTGGGGGGGGACTCGAGGTTTATGAGCAGTTCTTC. The encoded protein is CAISGGGLEVYEQFF.